This TCR beta chain was identified during a study of spatial heterogeneity in lung cancer. Study in general: Each time, sequencing found more beta-chain sequences than alpha-chain sequences. Points from the study as a whole: Tumor T cell coverage was estimated at roughly 7% for alpha and roughly 13% for beta chains. One measure, the expanded intratumoral alpha and beta TCR count, tracked tumor mutation counts.

The CDR3 runs 15 residues. Germline V gene sequence: CDR1 MDHEN, CDR2 SYDVKM. Trimming pared 1 base from V and 4 bases from J, leaving 11 bases between. In TCRdb, the 5' RACE reads were re-called with MiXCR into one record per CDR3 protein. Altogether some 6,900 distinct CDR3 sequences are present, roughly 12% being singletons, with the ten largest covering 20% to 25%. Time point: sample taken at primary tumor resection. Unsorted samples of tumor, nontumor lung or frozen PBMC had their whole RNA sequenced. This clonotype is classed as medium-sized (0.01 to 0.1%). Its antigen is currently unknown. This beta chain lies outside the target of a library built for alpha chains; its clone size means little.

The clonotype comes from a male donor with early-stage non-small cell lung cancer. The source material was lung tumor tissue, sampled at surgery. The chain links TRBV28 to TRBJ1-5; D is possibly TRBD1 (5 bases). CDR3 protein: CASSLSQEGNQPQHF. As DNA, the CDR3 is TGTGCCAGCAGTTTATCCCAGGAGGGGAATCAGCCCCAGCATTTT.